This TCR beta chain was recovered during a study of blood T cell repertoires in COVID-19. A single count supports this clone. This CDR3 contains 13 residues. Germline CDR1 KGHDR, CDR2 SFDVKD. J was trimmed by 4 bases and V by 7 bases; bases with no gene match: 3. Generated by immunoSEQ multiplex PCR, the TCRdb table keeps only in-frame clones and is missing some. The sample contains 350,000 to 450,000 clones, around 90% of which appear only once. The rearrangement uses TRBV24-1 and TRBJ2-1; 7 nucleotides agree with TRBD1. The sequenced sample consisted of peripheral blood. The clonotype was recovered from a man aged 40-49 years with acute or convalescent COVID-19. For the CDR3, the DNA is TGTGCCACCAGCACAGGGGTATACAATGAGCAGTTCTTC. This translates into CATSTGVYNEQFF.